What follows describes a single T cell receptor (beta chain). This CDR3 has 16 amino acids. Germline-derived CDR1 and CDR2 are SEHNR and FQNEAQ (reference sequence). Trimming took 0 bases from V and 6 from J, leaving 12 bases between them. This specimen belongs to a study of T cell changes during pregnancy in multiple sclerosis. Generated by immunoSEQ multiplex PCR, the TCRdb table keeps only in-frame clones and is missing some. The data hold around 57,000 clones, with around 91% observed a single time. V usage is TRBV7-9 and J usage is TRBJ1-6, with a weak D call TRBD1 (5 bases). The TCR originated in a female donor in good health, enrolled as a control in a pregnancy study. Sample: peripheral blood, taken after pregnancy. The CDR3 loop reads CASSLAGSRANSPLHF. The CDR3 DNA is TGTGCCAGCAGCTTAGCAGGCAGCAGGGCTAATTCACCCCTCCACTTT.